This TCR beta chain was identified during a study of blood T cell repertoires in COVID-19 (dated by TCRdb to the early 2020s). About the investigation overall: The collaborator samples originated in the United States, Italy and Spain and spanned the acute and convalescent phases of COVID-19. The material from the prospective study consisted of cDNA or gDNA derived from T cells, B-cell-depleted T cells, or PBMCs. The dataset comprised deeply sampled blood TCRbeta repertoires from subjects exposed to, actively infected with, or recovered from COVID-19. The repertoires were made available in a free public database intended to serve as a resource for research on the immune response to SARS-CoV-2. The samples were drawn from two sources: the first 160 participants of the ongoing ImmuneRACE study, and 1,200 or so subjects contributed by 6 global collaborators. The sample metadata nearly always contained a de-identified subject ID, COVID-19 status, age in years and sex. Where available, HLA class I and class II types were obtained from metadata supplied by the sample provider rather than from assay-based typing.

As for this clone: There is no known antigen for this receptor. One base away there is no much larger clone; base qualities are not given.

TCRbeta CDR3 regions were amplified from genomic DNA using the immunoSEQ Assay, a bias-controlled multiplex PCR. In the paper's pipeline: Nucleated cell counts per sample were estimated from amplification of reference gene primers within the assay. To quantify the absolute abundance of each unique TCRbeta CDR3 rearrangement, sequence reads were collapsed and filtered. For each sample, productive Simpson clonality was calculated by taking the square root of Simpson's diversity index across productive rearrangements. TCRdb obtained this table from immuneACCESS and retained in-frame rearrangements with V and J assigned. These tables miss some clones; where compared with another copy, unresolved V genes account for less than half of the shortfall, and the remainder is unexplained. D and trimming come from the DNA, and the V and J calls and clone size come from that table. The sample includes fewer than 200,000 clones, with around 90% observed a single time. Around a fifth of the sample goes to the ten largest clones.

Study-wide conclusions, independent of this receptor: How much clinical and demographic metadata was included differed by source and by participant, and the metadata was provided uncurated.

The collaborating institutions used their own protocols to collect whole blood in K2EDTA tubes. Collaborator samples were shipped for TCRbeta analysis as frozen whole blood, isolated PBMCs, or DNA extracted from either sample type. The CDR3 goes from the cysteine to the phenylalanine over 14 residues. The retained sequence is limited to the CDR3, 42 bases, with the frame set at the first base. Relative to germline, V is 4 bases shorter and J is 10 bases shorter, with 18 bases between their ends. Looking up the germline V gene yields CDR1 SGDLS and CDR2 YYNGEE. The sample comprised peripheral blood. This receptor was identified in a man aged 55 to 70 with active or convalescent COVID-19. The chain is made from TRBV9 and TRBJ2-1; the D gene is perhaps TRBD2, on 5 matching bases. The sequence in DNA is TGTGCCAGCAGCCCAAGTAGGGTAGCGATGGAGCAGTTCTTC. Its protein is CASSPSRVAMEQFF.